The sequence of this T cell receptor (beta chain) was determined in a study of T-cell memory formation after mild COVID-19. TCRdb redid the calling of the 5' RACE reads with MiXCR, one entry per CDR3 protein. The table shows some 110,000 distinct CDR3 sequences, with 17% occurring only once. This clonotype was counted a few times. Between the trimmed V and J ends, which lost 5 bases and 14 bases, there was a span of 19 bases. This CDR3 region has 14 residues. CDR1 is MNHEY and CDR2 is SVGAGI in the germline V gene. The sequencing sample was made of PBMCs or a T cell subset sorted from them (not recorded which). This chain joins TRBV6-5 and TRBJ1-6; D is possibly TRBD1 (6 bases). The source is an adult woman who had mild COVID-19 (a few samples of this study predate the infection). Cell type and time point are not known. The CDR3 DNA follows: TGTGCCAGCAGTCTACAGGGCCCGCGGGGGACCCTCCACTTT. This codes for CASSLQGPRGTLHF.